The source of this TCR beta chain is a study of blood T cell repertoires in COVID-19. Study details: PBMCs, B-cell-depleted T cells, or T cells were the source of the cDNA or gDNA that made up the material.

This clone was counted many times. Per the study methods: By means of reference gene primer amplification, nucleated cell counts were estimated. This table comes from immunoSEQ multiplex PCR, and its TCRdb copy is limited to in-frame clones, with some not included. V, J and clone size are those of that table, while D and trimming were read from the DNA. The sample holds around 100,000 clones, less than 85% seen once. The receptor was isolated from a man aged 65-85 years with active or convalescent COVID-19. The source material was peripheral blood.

The CDR3 spells CASSLAGREQYF. CDR3 nucleotides: TGTGCCAGCAGCTTAGCAGGGCGCGAGCAGTACTTC. The chain combines TRBV11-2 with TRBJ2-7, with a weak D call TRBD1 (5 bases). The germline V and J ends were trimmed by 1 base and 6 bases, with 7 bases remaining between them. The germline CDR1 and CDR2 sequences are SGHAT and FQNNGV. The CDR3 has 12 amino acids.